This TCR beta chain comes out of a study of breast tumors, draining lymph nodes, adjacent tissues (dated by TCRdb to about 2016). Regarding the study in general: The study compared TCR beta repertoires across tumor, adjacent nontumor tissue and axillary lymph nodes from breast cancer patients. The study was designed to assess the relationships and possible T-cell exchange between tumor, surrounding tissue and draining lymph node repertoires in human breast cancer.

Sequencer: Illumina HiSeq 2000. TCR beta chain libraries were generated through multiplex PCR amplification. The amplified TCR beta chain products were analyzed by high-throughput sequencing. The public reads were reprocessed in TCRdb via fastp at Q25 and MiXCR, keeping in-frame beta chains. Each record represents a unique CDR3 protein, reported with the most common genes and DNA among its rows. This sample comprises about 180,000 distinct CDR3 sequences, 30% to 35% of them detected only once. The ten biggest clones cover 3.5% to 4.5% of the sample. In its sample, this clonotype was seen many times. The antigen this receptor binds is unknown. There are no base qualities to consult, and no much larger clone falls within one base. The CDR3, cysteine through phenylalanine, is 15 amino acids long. The DNA shown is the 45-base CDR3, in frame from base 1. The V and J ends are trimmed by 3 bases and 1 base, leaving 9 bases between them.

The lymph node samples were taken from the axillary draining lymph nodes of breast cancer patients. What the research found in general, with its limitations: Tumor and nontumor tissue repertoires were significantly more similar in luminal-like than in basal-like breast cancer. Tumor T-cell repertoires showed less diversity than lymph node repertoires and more diversity than nontumor tissue repertoires, and tumor T-cell repertoires showed preferential V and J gene usage. The data were considered consistent with the idea that most tumor T cells come from the lymph node and then expand in tumor tissue. The study presented the conclusion that tumor T cells originate in lymph nodes as consistent with a hypothesis, not as something directly demonstrated.

Sequences were obtained from axillary lymph node tissue. The sequence links TRBV12-3 or TRBV12-4 to TRBJ2-2, with the D gene uncertain. The TCR was taken from a female donor with breast cancer. Some clones in this sample may be carry-over from other donors' samples. The CDR3 protein sequence reads: CASSLAARNTGELFF. DNA sequence: TGTGCCAGCAGTTTGGCCGCCCGGAACACCGGGGAGCTGTTTTTT.